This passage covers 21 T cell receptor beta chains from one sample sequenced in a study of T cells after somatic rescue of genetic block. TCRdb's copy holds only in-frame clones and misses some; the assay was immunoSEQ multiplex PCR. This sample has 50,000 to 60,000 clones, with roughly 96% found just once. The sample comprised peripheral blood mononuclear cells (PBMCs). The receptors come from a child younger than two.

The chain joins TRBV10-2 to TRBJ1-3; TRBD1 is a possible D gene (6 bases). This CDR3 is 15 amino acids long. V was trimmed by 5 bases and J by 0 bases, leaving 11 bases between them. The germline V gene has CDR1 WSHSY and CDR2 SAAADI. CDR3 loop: CASSIRDNSGNTIYF. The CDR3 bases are TGCGCCAGCAGTATCCGGGACAACTCTGGAAACACCATATATTTT.

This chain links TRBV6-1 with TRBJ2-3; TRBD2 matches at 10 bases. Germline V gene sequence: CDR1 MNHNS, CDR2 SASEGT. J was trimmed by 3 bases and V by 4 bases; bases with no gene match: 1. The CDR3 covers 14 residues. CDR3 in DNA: TGTGCCAGCAGTGGGACTAGCGGTACAGATACGCAGTATTTT. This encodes CASSGTSGTDTQYF.

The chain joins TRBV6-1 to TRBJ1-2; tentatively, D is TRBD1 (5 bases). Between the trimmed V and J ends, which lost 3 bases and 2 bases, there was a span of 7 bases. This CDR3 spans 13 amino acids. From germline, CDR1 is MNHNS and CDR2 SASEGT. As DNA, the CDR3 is TGTGCCAGCAGTGACCGGGGGAACTATGGCTACACCTTC. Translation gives CASSDRGNYGYTF.

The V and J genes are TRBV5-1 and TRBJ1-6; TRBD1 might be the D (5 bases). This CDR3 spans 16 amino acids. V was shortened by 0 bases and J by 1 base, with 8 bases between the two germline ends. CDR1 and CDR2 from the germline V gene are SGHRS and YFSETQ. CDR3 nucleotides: TGCGCCAGCAGCTTGGGCGGGGGTTCCTATAATTCACCCCTCCACTTT. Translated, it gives CASSLGGGSYNSPLHF.

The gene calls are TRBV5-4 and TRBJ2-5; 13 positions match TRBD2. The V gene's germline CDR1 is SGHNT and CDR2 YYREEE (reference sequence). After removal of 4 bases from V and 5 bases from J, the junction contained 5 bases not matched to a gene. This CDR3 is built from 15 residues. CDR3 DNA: TGTGCCAGCAGCCCCGGACTAGCGGGAGTGGAGACCCAGTACTTC. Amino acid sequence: CASSPGLAGVETQYF. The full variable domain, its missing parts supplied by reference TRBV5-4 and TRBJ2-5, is ETGVTQSPTHLIKTRGQQVTLRCSSQSGHNTVSWYQQALGQGPQFIFQYYREEENGRGNFPPRFSGLQFPNYSSELNVNALELDDSALYLCASSPGLAGVETQYFGPGTRLLVL.

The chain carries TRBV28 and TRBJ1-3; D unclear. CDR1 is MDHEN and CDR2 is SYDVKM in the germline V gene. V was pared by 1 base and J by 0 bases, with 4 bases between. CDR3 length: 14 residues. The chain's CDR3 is CASSLSSSGNTIYF. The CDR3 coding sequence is TGTGCCAGCAGTTTATCCAGCTCTGGAAACACCATATATTTT.

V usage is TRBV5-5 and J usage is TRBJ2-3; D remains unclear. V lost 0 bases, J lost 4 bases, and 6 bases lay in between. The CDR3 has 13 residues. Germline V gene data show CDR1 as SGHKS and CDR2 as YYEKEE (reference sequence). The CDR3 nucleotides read TGTGCCAGCAGCTTGGCGGGCCCAGATACGCAGTATTTT. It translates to CASSLAGPDTQYF.

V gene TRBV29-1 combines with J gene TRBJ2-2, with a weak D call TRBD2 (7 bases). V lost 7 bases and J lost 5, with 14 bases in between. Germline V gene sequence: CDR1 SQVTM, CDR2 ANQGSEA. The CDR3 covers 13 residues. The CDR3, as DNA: TGCAGCGGTAGGCGGGGGCGTACCGGGGAGCTGTTTTTT. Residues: CSGRRGRTGELFF.

Written as DNA, the CDR3 is TGTGCCAGCAGTGAAAGGGGGCGCACAGATACGCAGTATTTT. It encodes CASSERGRTDTQYF. V usage is TRBV6-1 and J usage is TRBJ2-3; 7 bases are shared with TRBD1. The J segment lost 1 base and the V segment lost 2 bases, leaving 0 bases of the junction unmatched. Per the germline V gene, CDR1 is MNHNS and CDR2 is SASEGT. CDR3 length: 14 amino acids.

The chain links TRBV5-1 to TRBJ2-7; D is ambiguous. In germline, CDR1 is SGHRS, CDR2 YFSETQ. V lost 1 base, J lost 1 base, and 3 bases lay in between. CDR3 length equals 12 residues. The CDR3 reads CASSLKSYEQYF. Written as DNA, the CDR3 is TGCGCCAGCAGCTTGAAGTCCTACGAGCAGTACTTC.

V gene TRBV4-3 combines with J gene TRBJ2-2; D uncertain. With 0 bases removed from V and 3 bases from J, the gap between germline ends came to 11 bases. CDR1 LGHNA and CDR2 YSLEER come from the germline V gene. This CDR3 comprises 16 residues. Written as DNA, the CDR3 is TGCGCCAGCAGCCAAGATCCCAGTACCTACACCGGGGAGCTGTTTTTT. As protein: CASSQDPSTYTGELFF.

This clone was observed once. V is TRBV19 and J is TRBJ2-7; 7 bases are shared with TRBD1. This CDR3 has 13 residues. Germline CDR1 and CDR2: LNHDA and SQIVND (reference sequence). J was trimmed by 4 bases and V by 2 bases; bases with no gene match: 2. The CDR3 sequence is CASSIQQGYEQYF. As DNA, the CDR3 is TGTGCCAGTAGTATACAACAGGGGTACGAGCAGTACTTC.

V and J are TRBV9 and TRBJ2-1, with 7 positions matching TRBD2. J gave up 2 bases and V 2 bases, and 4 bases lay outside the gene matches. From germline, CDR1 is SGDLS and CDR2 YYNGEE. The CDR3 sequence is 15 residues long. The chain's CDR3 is CASSVGAGTYNEQFF. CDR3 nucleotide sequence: TGTGCCAGCAGCGTGGGAGCGGGAACCTACAATGAGCAGTTCTTC.

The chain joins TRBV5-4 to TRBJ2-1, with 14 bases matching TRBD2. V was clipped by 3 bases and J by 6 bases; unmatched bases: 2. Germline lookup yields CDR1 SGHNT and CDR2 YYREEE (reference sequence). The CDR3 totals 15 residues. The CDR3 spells CASSWGLAGANEQFF. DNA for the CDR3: TGTGCCAGCAGCTGGGGACTAGCGGGAGCCAATGAGCAGTTCTTC.

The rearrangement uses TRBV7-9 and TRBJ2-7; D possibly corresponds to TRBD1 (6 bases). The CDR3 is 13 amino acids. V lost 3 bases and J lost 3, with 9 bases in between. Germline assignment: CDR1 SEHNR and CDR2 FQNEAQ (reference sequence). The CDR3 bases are TGTGCCAGCAGCTTGGGGGACAACTACGAGCAGTACTTC. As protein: CASSLGDNYEQYF.

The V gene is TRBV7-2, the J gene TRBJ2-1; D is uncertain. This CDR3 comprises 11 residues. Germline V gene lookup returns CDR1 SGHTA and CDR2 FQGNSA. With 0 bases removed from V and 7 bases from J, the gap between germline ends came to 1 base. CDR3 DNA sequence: TGTGCCAGCAGCTTAGCTAATGAGCAGTTCTTC. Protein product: CASSLANEQFF.

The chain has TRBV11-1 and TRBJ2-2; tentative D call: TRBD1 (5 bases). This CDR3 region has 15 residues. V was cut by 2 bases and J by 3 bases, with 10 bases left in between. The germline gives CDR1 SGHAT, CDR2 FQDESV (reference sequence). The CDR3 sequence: CASSLLFRDTGELFF. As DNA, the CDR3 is TGTGCCAGCAGCTTATTATTCAGGGACACCGGGGAGCTGTTTTTT.

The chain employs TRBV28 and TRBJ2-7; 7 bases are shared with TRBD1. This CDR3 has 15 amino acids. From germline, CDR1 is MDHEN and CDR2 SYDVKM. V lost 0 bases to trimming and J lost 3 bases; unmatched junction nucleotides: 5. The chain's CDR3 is CASSLWTGSYYEQYF. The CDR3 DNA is TGTGCCAGCAGTTTATGGACAGGGTCCTACTACGAGCAGTACTTC.

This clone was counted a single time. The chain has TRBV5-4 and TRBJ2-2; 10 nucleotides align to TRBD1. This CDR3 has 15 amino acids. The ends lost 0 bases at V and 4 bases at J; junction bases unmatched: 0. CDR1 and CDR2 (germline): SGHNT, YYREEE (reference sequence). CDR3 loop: CASSLGQGATGELFF. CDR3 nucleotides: TGTGCCAGCAGCTTGGGACAGGGGGCCACCGGGGAGCTGTTTTTT. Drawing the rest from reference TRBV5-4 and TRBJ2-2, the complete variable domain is ETGVTQSPTHLIKTRGQQVTLRCSSQSGHNTVSWYQQALGQGPQFIFQYYREEENGRGNFPPRFSGLQFPNYSSELNVNALELDDSALYLCASSLGQGATGELFFGEGSRLTVL.

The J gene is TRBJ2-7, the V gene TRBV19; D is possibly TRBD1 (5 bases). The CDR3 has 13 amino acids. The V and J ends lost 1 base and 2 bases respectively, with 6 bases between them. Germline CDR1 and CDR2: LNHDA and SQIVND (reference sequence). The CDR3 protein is CASSIGTTYEQYF. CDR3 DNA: TGTGCCAGTAGTATAGGGACAACCTACGAGCAGTACTTC.

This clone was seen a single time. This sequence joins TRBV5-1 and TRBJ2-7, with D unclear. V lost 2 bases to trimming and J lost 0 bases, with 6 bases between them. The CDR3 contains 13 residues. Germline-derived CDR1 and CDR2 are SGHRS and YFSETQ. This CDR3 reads CASSFGYSYEQYF. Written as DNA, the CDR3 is TGCGCCAGCAGCTTCGGCTACTCCTACGAGCAGTACTTC.